This section outlines one T cell receptor beta chain sequence together with its context. Its matching antigen is unknown. This record comes from a study of shared clonotypes between healthy human individuals. Overall study results and limits: Few donors restricted represented genetic and exposure-history diversity.

The ends were cut back, 1 base at V and 0 bases at J, with 13 bases in the middle. The CDR3 has 16 amino acids. The V gene's germline CDR1 is SGHVS and CDR2 FNYEAQ. The deep-level immunoSEQ assay was used. The method was immunoSEQ multiplex PCR; TCRdb's version includes in-frame clones alone and lacks a portion of them. Altogether fewer than 2.5 million clones are present, approximately 93% being singletons, with the ten largest covering more than 0.35%. The source material was naive CD4+ T cells from PBMCs. Subset reported: CD45RA+ positively selected. The receptor was isolated from a man between 18 and 35 years old in good health. Some clones in this sample may be carry-over from other donors' samples. The gene calls are TRBV7-6 and TRBJ2-7; possibly TRBD2 for D (5 bases). The CDR3 is CASSLVPGDSSYEQYF. The CDR3 DNA follows: TGTGCCAGCAGCTTAGTCCCCGGGGATAGCTCCTACGAGCAGTACTTC.